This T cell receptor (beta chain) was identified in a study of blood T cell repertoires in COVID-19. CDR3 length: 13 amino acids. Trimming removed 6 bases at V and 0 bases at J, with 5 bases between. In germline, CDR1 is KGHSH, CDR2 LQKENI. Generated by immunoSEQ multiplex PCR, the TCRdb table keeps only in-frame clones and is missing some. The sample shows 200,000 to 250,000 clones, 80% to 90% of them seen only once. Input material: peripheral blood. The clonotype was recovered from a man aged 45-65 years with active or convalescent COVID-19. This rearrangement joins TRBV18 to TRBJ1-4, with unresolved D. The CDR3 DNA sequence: TGTGCCAGCTCGAGGGCAACTAATGAAAAACTGTTTTTT. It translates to CASSRATNEKLFF.